This T cell receptor (beta chain) was captured in a study of T-cell reconstitution after alpha-beta-depleted transplantation in children. The length of the CDR3 is 16 residues. Germline lookup yields CDR1 MNHNS and CDR2 SASEGT. V was clipped by 10 bases and J by 1 base; unmatched bases: 10. Preparation of the TCRbeta library involved a method that used unique molecular identifiers. MiXCR, applied by TCRdb to the PCR reads, yields one record per CDR3 protein. Among 450,000 to 500,000 distinct CDR3 sequences listed, approximately 12% were seen once. The rearrangement uses TRBV6-1 and TRBJ2-2; 9 positions agree with TRBD1. This TCR derives from a human donor who donated a stem cell graft to a child with combined immunodeficiency. The starting material was PBMCs from the stem cell graft donor, obtained from the stem cell graft. The CDR3 reads CANRAPGQGNTGELFF. The CDR3 coding sequence is TGTGCCAACCGGGCACCGGGACAGGGGAACACCGGGGAGCTGTTTTTT.